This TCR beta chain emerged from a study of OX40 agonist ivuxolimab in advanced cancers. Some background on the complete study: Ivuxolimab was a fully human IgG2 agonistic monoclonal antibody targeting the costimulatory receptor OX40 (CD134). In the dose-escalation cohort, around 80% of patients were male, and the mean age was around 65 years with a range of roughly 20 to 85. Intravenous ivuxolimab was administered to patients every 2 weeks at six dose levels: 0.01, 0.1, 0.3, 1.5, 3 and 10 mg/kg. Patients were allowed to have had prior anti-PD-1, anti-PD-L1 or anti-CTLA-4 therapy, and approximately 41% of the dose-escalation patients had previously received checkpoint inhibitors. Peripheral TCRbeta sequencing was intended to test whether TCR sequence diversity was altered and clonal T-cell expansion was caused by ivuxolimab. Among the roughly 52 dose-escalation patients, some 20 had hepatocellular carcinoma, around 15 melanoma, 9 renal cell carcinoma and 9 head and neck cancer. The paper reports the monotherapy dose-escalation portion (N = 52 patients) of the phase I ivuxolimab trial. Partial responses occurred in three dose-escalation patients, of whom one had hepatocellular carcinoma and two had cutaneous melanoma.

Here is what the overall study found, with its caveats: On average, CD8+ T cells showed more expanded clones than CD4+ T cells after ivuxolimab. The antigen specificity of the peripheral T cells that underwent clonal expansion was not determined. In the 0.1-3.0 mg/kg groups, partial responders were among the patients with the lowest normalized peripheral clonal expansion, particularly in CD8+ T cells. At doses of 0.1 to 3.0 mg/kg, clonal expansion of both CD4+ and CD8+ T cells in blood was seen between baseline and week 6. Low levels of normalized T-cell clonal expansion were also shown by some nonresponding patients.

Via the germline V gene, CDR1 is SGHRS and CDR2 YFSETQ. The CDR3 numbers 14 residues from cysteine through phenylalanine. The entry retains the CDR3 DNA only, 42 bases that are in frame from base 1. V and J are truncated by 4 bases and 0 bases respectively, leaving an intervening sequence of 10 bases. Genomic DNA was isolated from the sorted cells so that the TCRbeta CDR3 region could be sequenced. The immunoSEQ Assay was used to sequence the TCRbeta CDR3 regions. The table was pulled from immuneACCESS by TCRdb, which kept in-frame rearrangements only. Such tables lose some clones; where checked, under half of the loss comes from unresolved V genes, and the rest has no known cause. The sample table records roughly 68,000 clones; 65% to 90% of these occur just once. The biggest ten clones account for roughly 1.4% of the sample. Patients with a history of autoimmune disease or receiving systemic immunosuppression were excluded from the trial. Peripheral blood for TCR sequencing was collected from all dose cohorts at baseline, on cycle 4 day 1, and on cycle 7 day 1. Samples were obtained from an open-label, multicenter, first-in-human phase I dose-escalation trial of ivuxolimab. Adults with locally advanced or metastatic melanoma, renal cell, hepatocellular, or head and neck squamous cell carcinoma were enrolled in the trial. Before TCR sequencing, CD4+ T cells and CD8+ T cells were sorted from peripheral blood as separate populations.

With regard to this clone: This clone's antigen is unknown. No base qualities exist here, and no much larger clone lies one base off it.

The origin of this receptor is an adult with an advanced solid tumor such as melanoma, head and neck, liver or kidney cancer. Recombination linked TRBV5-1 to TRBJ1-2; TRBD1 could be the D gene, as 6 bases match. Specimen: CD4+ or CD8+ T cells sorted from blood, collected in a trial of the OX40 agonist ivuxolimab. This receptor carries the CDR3 CASSIGTPNYGYTF. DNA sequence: TGCGCCAGCAGCATCGGGACACCTAACTATGGCTACACCTTC.